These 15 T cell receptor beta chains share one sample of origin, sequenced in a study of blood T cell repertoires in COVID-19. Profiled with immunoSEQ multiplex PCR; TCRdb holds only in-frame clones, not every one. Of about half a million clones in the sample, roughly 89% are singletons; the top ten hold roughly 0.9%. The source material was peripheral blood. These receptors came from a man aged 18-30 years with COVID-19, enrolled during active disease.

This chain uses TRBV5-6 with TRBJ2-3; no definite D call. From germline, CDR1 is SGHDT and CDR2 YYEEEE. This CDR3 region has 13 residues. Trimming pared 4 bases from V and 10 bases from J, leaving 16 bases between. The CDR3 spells CASSLPGSQAQYF. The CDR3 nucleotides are TGTGCCAGCAGCCTACCCGGATCCCAGGCGCAGTATTTT.

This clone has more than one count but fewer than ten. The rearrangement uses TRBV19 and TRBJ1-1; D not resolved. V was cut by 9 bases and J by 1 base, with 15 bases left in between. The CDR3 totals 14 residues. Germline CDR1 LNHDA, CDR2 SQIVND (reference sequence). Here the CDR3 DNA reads TGTGCCAGCTTATACACAGAAACGAACACTGAAGCTTTCTTT. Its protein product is CASLYTETNTEAFF.

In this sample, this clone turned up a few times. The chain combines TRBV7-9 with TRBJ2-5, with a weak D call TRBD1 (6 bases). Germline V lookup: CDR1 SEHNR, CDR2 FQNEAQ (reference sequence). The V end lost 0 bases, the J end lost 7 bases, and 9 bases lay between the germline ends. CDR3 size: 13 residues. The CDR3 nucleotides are TGTGCCAGCAGCTTAGCGGGCAGGGGGACCCAGTACTTC. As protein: CASSLAGRGTQYF.

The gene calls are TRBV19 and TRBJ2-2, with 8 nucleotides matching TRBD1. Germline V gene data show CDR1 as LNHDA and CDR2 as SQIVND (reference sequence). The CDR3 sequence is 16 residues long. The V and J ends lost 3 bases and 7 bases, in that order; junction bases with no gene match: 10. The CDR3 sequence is CASSIAAGTGGGELFF. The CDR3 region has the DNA TGTGCCAGTAGTATCGCTGCCGGGACAGGTGGCGGGGAGCTGTTTTTT.

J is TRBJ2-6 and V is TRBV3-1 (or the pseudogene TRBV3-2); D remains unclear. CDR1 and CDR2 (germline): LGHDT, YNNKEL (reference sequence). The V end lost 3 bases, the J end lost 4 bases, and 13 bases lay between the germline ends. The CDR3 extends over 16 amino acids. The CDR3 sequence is CASSHLGASGANVLTF. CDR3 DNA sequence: TGTGCCAGCAGCCACCTGGGCGCCTCGGGGGCCAACGTCCTGACTTTC.

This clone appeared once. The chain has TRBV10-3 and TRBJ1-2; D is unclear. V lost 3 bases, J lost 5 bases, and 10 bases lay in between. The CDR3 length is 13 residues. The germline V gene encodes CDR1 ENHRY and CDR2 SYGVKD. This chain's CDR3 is CAISDSYGYGYTF. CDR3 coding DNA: TGTGCCATCAGTGACAGCTACGGGTATGGCTACACCTTC.

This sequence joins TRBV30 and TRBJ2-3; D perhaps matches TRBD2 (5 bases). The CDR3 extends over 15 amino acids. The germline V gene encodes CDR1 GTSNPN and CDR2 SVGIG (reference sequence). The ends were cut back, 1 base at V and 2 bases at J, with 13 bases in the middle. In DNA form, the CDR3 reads TGTGCCTGGAGTGGCCCCGGGGTAACCACAGATACGCAGTATTTT. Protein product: CAWSGPGVTTDTQYF. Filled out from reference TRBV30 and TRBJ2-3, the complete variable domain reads SQTIHQWPATLVQPVGSPLSLECTVEGTSNPNLYWYRQAAGRGLQLLFYSVGIGQISSEVPQNLSASRPQDRQFILSSKKLLLSDSGFYLCAWSGPGVTTDTQYFGPGTRLTVL.

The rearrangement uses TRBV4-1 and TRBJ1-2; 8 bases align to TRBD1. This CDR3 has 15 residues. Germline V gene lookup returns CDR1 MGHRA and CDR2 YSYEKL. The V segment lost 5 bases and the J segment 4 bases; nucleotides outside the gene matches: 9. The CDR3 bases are TGCGCCAGCAGCTCACAGGGGGGGGCCCCCTATGGCTACACCTTC. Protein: CASSSQGGAPYGYTF.

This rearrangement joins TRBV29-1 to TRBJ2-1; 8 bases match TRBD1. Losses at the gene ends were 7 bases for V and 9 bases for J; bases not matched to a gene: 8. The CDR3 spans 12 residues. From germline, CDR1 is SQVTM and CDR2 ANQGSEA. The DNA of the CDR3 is TGCAGCGCCCCGGACAGGGAAGGTGAGCAGTTCTTC. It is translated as CSAPDREGEQFF.

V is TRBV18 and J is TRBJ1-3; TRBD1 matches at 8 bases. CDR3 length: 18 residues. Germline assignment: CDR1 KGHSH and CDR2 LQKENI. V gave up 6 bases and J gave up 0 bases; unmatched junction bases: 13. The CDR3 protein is CASSRTGKIISSGNTIYF. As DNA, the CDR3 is TGTGCCAGCTCCCGGACAGGGAAGATCATTAGCTCTGGAAACACCATATATTTT.

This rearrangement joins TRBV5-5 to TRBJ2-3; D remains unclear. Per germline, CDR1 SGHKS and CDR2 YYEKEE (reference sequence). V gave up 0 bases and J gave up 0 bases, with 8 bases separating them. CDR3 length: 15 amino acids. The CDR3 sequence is CASSLVWPSTDTQYF. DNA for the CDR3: TGTGCCAGCAGCTTGGTTTGGCCTAGCACAGATACGCAGTATTTT.

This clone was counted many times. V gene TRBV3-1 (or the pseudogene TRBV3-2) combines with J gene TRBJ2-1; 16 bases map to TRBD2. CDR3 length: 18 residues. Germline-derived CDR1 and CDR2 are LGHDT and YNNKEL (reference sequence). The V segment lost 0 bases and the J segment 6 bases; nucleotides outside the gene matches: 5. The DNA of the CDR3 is TGTGCCAGCAGCCAAGAGGGACTAGCGGGAGGGGGGAGCAATGAGCAGTTCTTC. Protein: CASSQEGLAGGGSNEQFF.

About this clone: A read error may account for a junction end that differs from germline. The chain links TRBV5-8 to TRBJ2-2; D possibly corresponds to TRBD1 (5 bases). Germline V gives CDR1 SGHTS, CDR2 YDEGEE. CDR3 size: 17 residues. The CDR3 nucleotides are TGTGCCAGCAGGTTGGAAGGGGATTGGGTTCACACCGGGGAGCTGTTTTTT. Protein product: CASRLEGDWVHTGELFF.

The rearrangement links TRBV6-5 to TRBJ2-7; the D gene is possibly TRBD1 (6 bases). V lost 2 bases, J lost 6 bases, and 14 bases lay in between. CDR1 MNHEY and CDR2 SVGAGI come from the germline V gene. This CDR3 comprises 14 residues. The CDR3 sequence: CASSYRDTGREQYF. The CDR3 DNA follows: TGTGCCAGCAGTTACCGGGACACCGGCCGCGAGCAGTACTTC.

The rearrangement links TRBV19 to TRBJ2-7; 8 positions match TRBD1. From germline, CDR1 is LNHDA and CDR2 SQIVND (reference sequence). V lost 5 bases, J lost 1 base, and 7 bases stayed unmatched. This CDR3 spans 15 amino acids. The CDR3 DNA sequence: TGTGCCAGTAGTGCCTCAGGGGGCAGGTCCTACGAGCAGTACTTC. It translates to CASSASGGRSYEQYF.